This entry lists 29 T cell receptor beta chains sequenced from one sample in a study of cytomegalovirus exposure and HLA in healthy donors. TCRdb keeps only in-frame clones here, not all; method: immunoSEQ multiplex PCR. The repertoire holds 150,000 to 200,000 clones, with 85% as singletons. The sample was PBMCs. All receptors derive from a man aged 18 to 35 in good health and CMV-seropositive.

This clone was detected only a few times. CDR3 nucleotides: TGTGCCAGCAGCCAAGTTCCCTACGGGGACACTGAAGCTTTCTTT. Its protein is CASSQVPYGDTEAFF. The chain recombines TRBV14 with TRBJ1-1, with D unclear. This CDR3 is built from 15 residues. The germline gives CDR1 SGHDN, CDR2 FVKESK. V was pared by 1 base and J by 3 bases, with 12 bases between.

This chain joins TRBV28 and TRBJ2-7, with 7 positions matching TRBD1. V shed 8 bases, J shed 1 base, and the junction held 8 bases outside the gene matches. The CDR3 is 14 residues long. Germline V gives CDR1 MDHEN, CDR2 SYDVKM. The CDR3 sequence is CASRPGQPSYEQYF. The CDR3 DNA reads as TGTGCCAGCCGCCCGGGACAGCCATCCTACGAGCAGTACTTC.

This clone is a singleton in its sample. V is TRBV7-2 and J is TRBJ2-2; TRBD2 might be the D (5 bases). V shed 4 bases and J shed 1 base, with 16 bases lying between them. Germline CDR1 reads SGHTA; CDR2 reads FQGNSA. CDR3 size: 17 residues. CDR3 loop: CASSSLRARRNTGELFF. CDR3 in DNA: TGTGCCAGCAGCTCGCTGAGGGCCAGGCGGAACACCGGGGAGCTGTTTTTT.

The chain couples TRBV4-1 to TRBJ2-1, with TRBD2 matching over 10 bases. V trimming: 4 bases; J trimming: 1 base; junction bases outside the gene matches: 1. This CDR3 is built from 15 residues. Germline V gene sequence: CDR1 MGHRA, CDR2 YSYEKL. CDR3 sequence (DNA): TGCGCCAGCAGCCCAGCGGGAGGGTCCTACAATGAGCAGTTCTTC. Translation: CASSPAGGSYNEQFF.

V is TRBV6-6 and J is TRBJ2-7, with 11 bases identical to TRBD1. Trimming took 6 bases from V and 3 from J; bases not matched to a gene: 7. The CDR3 length is 15 residues. Germline V gene sequence: CDR1 MNHNY, CDR2 SVGAGI (reference sequence). The CDR3 bases are TGTGCCAGCAGGACGGCGGGACAGGGGGACTACGAGCAGTACTTC. It translates to CASRTAGQGDYEQYF.

J is TRBJ2-7 and V is TRBV6-5; 7 nucleotides agree with TRBD2. The V segment lost 0 bases and the J segment 5 bases; nucleotides outside the gene matches: 7. Germline values: CDR1 MNHEY, CDR2 SVGAGI. The CDR3 extends over 15 amino acids. Written as DNA, the CDR3 is TGTGCCAGCAGTTACTCTTACGGGGAGGGTGACGAGCAGTACTTC. The encoded protein is CASSYSYGEGDEQYF.

This clone was picked up one time. The rearrangement links TRBV6-1 to TRBJ2-2; 8 nucleotides align to TRBD1. The trim removed 5 bases at V and 0 bases at J, leaving 2 bases unmatched. This CDR3 contains 15 residues. Germline loops: CDR1 MNHNS, CDR2 SASEGT. The CDR3 coding sequence is TGTGCCAGCAGTTGGACAGGGACGAACACCGGGGAGCTGTTTTTT. Translating it yields CASSWTGTNTGELFF.

The gene calls are TRBV9 and TRBJ2-2; 8 nucleotides line up with TRBD2. Germline-derived CDR1 and CDR2 are SGDLS and YYNGEE. This CDR3 is built from 15 residues. The junction had 12 bases not matched to a gene; V was cut back by 4 bases and J by 10 bases. In DNA form, the CDR3 reads TGTGCCAGCAGCACCAACGGGAGGGGTTGGGAGGAGCTGTTTTTT. Its protein is CASSTNGRGWEELFF.

The CDR3 DNA sequence: TGTGCCAGCAGTTCTGAGACAGGAGTTTCCTACGAGCAGTACTTC. It specifies CASSSETGVSYEQYF. The chain carries TRBV6-5 and TRBJ2-7, with D perhaps TRBD1 (6 bases). With 4 bases removed from V and 1 base from J, the gap between germline ends came to 14 bases. The CDR3 extends over 15 amino acids. Per germline, CDR1 MNHEY and CDR2 SVGAGI.

As for this clone: Other nucleotide sequences in the sample specify the same CDR3. Here the CDR3 reads CASSYSGSSGNTIYF. The CDR3 DNA sequence: TGTGCCAGCAGTTACTCGGGGAGCTCTGGAAACACCATATATTTT. This chain connects TRBV6-5 to TRBJ1-3, with D unclear. The CDR3 has 15 residues. Per germline, CDR1 MNHEY and CDR2 SVGAGI. Trimming took off 0 bases at V and 0 bases at J, with 6 bases between the two ends.

V is TRBV28 and J is TRBJ1-2, with 9 bases fitting TRBD1. Looked up from germline, CDR1 is MDHEN and CDR2 is SYDVKM. The CDR3 spans 13 residues. J gave up 4 bases and V 5 bases, and 2 bases lay outside the gene matches. This CDR3 is CASSGTGIYGYTF. CDR3 in DNA: TGTGCCAGCAGTGGGACAGGGATCTATGGCTACACCTTC.

The chain uses TRBV2 and TRBJ1-5, with TRBD1 as a possible D gene (6 bases). The CDR3 is 15 amino acids. CDR1 and CDR2 (germline): SNHLY, FYNNEI. Trimming took off 6 bases at V and 0 bases at J, with 12 bases between the two ends. This CDR3 reads CASRPQGISNQPQHF. As DNA, the CDR3 is TGTGCCAGCAGACCTCAGGGGATTAGCAATCAGCCCCAGCATTTT.

The chain is built from TRBV2 and TRBJ2-7; a possible D gene is TRBD1 (6 bases). There are 15 residues in the CDR3. V was shortened by 7 bases and J by 6 bases, with 22 bases between the two germline ends. Germline V gene sequence: CDR1 SNHLY, CDR2 FYNNEI. This CDR3 is CASTGRDRQEIEQYF. The CDR3, as DNA: TGTGCCAGCACCGGTAGGGATAGACAGGAAATCGAGCAGTACTTC. Combining the CDR3 with reference TRBV2 and TRBJ2-7 gives the whole variable domain EPEVTQTPSHQVTQMGQEVILRCVPISNHLYFYWYRQILGQKVEFLVSFYNNEISEKSEIFDDQFSVERPDGSNFTLKIRSTKLEDSAMYFCASTGRDRQEIEQYFGPGTRLTVT.

The V gene is TRBV5-1, the J gene TRBJ1-4; perhaps TRBD1 as D (5 bases). Trimming took 0 bases from V and 7 from J, leaving 10 bases between them. Germline values: CDR1 SGHRS, CDR2 YFSETQ. The CDR3 loop spans 14 amino acids. The CDR3 DNA follows: TGCGCCAGCAGCTTGGACAGGAATAGTGAAAAACTGTTTTTT. Translation: CASSLDRNSEKLFF.

The chain uses TRBV28 and TRBJ2-1, with TRBD1 matching 7 bases. Germline V gives CDR1 MDHEN, CDR2 SYDVKM. The CDR3 sequence is 15 residues long. The V segment lost 6 bases and the J segment 1 base; nucleotides outside the gene matches: 6. DNA of the CDR3: TGTGCCAGCAGGCATCCGGGACAGTCCTACAATGAGCAGTTCTTC. Translated, it gives CASRHPGQSYNEQFF.

This sequence joins TRBV19 and TRBJ2-1; no clear D gene. This CDR3 is 12 amino acids long. Germline V gene lookup returns CDR1 LNHDA and CDR2 SQIVND (reference sequence). The germline V and J ends were trimmed by 4 bases and 3 bases, with 4 bases remaining between them. The CDR3 spells CASSNYYNEQFF. CDR3 nucleotides: TGTGCCAGTAGTAACTACTACAATGAGCAGTTCTTC.

The V and J genes are TRBV4-2 and TRBJ2-7; perhaps TRBD2 as D (5 bases). Germline V gene data show CDR1 as LGHNA and CDR2 as YNFKEQ. Trimming took off 1 base at V and 1 base at J, with 5 bases between the two ends. This CDR3 has 13 amino acids. The CDR3 region has the DNA TGTGCCAGCAGCCAAGCGGGATCCTACGAGCAGTACTTC. This gives the protein CASSQAGSYEQYF.

This chain joins TRBV5-1 and TRBJ2-7; no clear D gene. Germline CDR1 is SGHRS and CDR2 is YFSETQ. CDR3 length: 14 amino acids. The V and J ends lost 0 bases and 0 bases respectively, with 7 bases between them. The CDR3, as DNA: TGCGCCAGCAGCTTGGGGGCAGCCTCCTACGAGCAGTACTTC. Translating gives CASSLGAASYEQYF.

This clone appeared once. The chain uses TRBV25-1 and TRBJ2-3; D is undetermined. From germline, CDR1 is MGHDK and CDR2 SYGVNS. The CDR3 spans 12 residues. Trimming left V 8 bases short and J 7 bases short, with 13 bases between. CDR3 sequence: CASSPSSYTQYF. Here the CDR3 DNA reads TGTGCCAGCTCCCCTAGTTCTTATACGCAGTATTTT.

The V call is TRBV7-3, the J call TRBJ2-2, with 9 bases aligning to TRBD1. The CDR3 is 14 amino acids. The V gene's germline CDR1 is SGHTA and CDR2 FQGTGA. With 5 bases clipped from V and 4 bases from J, the junction kept 2 bases outside the gene matches. In nucleotides, the CDR3 is TGTGCCAGCAGCGGGACAGGGAGCACCGGGGAGCTGTTTTTT. It codes for CASSGTGSTGELFF.

This clone was seen a handful of times. Additional DNA sequences in this sample encode the identical CDR3. The chain has TRBV7-8 and TRBJ2-3; TRBD1 might be the D (6 bases). The CDR3 runs 12 residues. Trimming shortened V by 5 bases and J by 5 bases, and 8 bases separated the two germline ends. Per the germline V gene, CDR1 is SGHVS and CDR2 is FQNEAQ. CDR3 sequence reads: CASSLTGDTQYF. Written as DNA, the CDR3 is TGTGCCAGCAGCCTGACAGGAGATACGCAGTATTTT.

The CDR3 coding sequence is TGTGCCAGTAGTACTCAGGGAGGGAAGTATGGCTACACCTTC. Protein: CASSTQGGKYGYTF. This chain connects TRBV19 to TRBJ1-2; D possibly corresponds to TRBD1 (5 bases). Trimming cost V 4 bases and J 5 bases, with 14 bases left between them. The CDR3 is made up of 14 amino acids. Germline V gene data show CDR1 as LNHDA and CDR2 as SQIVND (reference sequence).

A word on this clone: Other nucleotide sequences in the sample specify the same CDR3. This rearrangement joins TRBV5-1 to TRBJ1-1; 7 bases are a match to TRBD1. Germline values: CDR1 SGHRS, CDR2 YFSETQ. J was trimmed by 1 base and V by 4 bases; bases with no gene match: 4. The CDR3 consists of 14 residues. CDR3 amino acids: CASSLDRANTEAFF. CDR3 sequence (DNA): TGCGCCAGCAGCCTCGACAGGGCGAACACTGAAGCTTTCTTT.

This chain uses TRBV9 with TRBJ1-1, with 7 bases lining up with TRBD1. V shed 6 bases, J shed 5 bases, and the junction held 13 bases outside the gene matches. The CDR3 length is 15 residues. Germline lookup yields CDR1 SGDLS and CDR2 YYNGEE. CDR3 coding DNA: TGTGCCAGCAATGAAGGGGGCTCCTCCGGGACTGAAGCTTTCTTT. Translating gives CASNEGGSSGTEAFF.

V usage is TRBV28 and J usage is TRBJ1-4, with D possibly TRBD1 on 6 matching bases. V dropped 3 bases and J dropped 7 bases, with 21 bases sitting between them. The CDR3 runs to 17 residues. CDR1 is MDHEN and CDR2 is SYDVKM in the germline V gene. This chain's CDR3 is CASSFLLPGGVGEKLFF. The CDR3 bases are TGTGCCAGCAGTTTCCTCCTTCCGGGGGGCGTCGGTGAAAAACTGTTTTTT.

The rearrangement joins TRBV30 to TRBJ2-5; D is possibly TRBD1 (7 bases). The CDR3 is 12 amino acids. Germline CDR1 GTSNPN, CDR2 SVGIG (reference sequence). V lost 2 bases and J 9 bases, leaving 13 bases between the germline ends. CDR3 sequence (DNA): TGTGCCTGGAGTCCAGGGGGGAAGGCCCAGTACTTC. It is translated as CAWSPGGKAQYF.

The chain has TRBV28 and TRBJ1-2; 7 nucleotides agree with TRBD1. CDR1 is MDHEN, CDR2 SYDVKM, per germline. This CDR3 has 14 amino acids. The J segment lost 8 bases and the V segment lost 7 bases, leaving 13 bases of the junction unmatched. CDR3 sequence (DNA): TGTGCCAGCATGGGGGAGAAGGGGGCGCGCGGCTACACCTTC. Its protein is CASMGEKGARGYTF.

V is TRBV5-6 and J is TRBJ2-1; 8 bases are a match to TRBD2. The CDR3 has 16 residues. V gave up 6 bases and J gave up 1 base; unmatched junction bases: 9. The germline V gene has CDR1 SGHDT and CDR2 YYEEEE. Here the CDR3 reads CASNKRRGESYNEQFF. The CDR3 DNA reads TGTGCCAGCAATAAGAGGCGGGGGGAATCCTACAATGAGCAGTTCTTC.

J is TRBJ2-7 and V is TRBV5-6; 7 bases match TRBD1. V trimming: 10 bases; J trimming: 11 bases; junction bases outside the gene matches: 9. CDR3 length: 10 residues. The germline V gene encodes CDR1 SGHDT and CDR2 YYEEEE. CDR3 in DNA: TGTGCCTCCCAGAGGGGGACAGAGTACTTC. This sequence encodes CASQRGTEYF.